This T cell receptor beta chain emerged from a study of blood T cell repertoires in COVID-19. Study at large: Collection of acute and convalescent COVID-19 samples took place in the United States, Italy and Spain. PBMCs, B-cell-depleted T cells, or T cells provided the cDNA or gDNA that made up the material.

Followed longitudinally, the Seattle patients had been enrolled during active infection. As originally analysed: Amplification of reference gene primers provided the estimated nucleated cell counts. Assay used: immunoSEQ multiplex PCR; TCRdb lists only in-frame clones, some missing. The V and J calls and clone size were taken over from that table, and D and trimming were inferred from the DNA. The sample includes over 150,000 clones, about 85% of them seen just once. Germline V lookup: CDR1 SGHDN, CDR2 FVKESK. The CDR3 has 12 residues. V gave up 5 bases and J gave up 8 bases; unmatched junction bases: 2.

V is TRBV14 and J is TRBJ1-4; 7 bases agree with TRBD1. The material sequenced was peripheral blood. The receptor comes from a man in his 60s with COVID-19, enrolled during active disease. In DNA, the CDR3 is TGTGCCAGCAGCAACAGGGGCGAAAAACTGTTTTTT. Translating gives CASSNRGEKLFF.